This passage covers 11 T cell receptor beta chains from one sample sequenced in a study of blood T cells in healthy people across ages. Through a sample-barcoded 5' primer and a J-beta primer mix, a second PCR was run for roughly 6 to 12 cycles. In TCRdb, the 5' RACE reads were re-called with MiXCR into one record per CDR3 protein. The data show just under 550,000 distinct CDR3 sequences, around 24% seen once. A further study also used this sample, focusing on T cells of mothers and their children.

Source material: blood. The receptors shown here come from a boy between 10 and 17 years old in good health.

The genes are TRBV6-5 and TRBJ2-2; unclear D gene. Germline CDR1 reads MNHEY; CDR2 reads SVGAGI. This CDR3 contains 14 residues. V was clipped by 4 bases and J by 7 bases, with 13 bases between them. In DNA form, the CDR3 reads TGTGCCAGCAGTTTACAAAGAGGTTACGGGGAGCTGTTTTTT. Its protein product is CASSLQRGYGELFF.

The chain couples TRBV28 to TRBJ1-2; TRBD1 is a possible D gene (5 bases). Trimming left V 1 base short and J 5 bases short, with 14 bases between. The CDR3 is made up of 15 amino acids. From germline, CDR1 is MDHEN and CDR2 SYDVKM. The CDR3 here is CASSLSRDWGYGYTF. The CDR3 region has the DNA TGTGCCAGCAGTTTATCCAGGGACTGGGGTTATGGCTACACCTTC.

CDR3 region: CASGRDIGGPLNEQFF. The CDR3 nucleotides read TGTGCCAGCGGGCGGGATATTGGGGGCCCCCTCAATGAGCAGTTCTTC. This rearrangement joins TRBV9 to TRBJ2-1; D could derive from TRBD1 or TRBD2 (6 bases each). V lost 7 bases, J lost 6 bases, and 23 bases lay in between. CDR3 size: 16 residues. Germline V CDR1 and CDR2: SGDLS, YYNGEE.

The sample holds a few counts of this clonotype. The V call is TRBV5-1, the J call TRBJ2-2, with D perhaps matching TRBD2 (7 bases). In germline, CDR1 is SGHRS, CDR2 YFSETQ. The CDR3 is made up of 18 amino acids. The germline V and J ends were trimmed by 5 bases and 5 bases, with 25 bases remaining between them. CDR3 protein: CASSLRITGGPSTGELFF. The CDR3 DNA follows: TGCGCCAGCAGTTTACGTATCACCGGGGGGCCGTCGACCGGGGAGCTGTTTTTT.

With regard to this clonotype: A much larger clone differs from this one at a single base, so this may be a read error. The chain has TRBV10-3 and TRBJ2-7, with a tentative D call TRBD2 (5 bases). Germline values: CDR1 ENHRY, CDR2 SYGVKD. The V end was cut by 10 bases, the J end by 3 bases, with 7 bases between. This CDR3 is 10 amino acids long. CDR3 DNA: TGTGCCAGCGGGCACTACGAGCAGTACTTC. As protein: CASGHYEQYF.

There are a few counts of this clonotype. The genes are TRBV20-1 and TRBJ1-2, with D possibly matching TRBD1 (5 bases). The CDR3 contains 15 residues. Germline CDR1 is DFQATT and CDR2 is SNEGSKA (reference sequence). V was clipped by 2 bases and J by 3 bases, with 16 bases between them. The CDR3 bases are TGCAGTGCTAGATGGGACCCTAAGAGGGACTATGGCTACACCTTC. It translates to CSARWDPKRDYGYTF.

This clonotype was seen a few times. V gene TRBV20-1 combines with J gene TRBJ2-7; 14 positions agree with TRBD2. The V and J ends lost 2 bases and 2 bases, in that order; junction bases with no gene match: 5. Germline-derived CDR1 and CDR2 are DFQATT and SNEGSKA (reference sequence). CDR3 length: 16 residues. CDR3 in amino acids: CSARPGLAGAPYEQYF. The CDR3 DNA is TGCAGTGCTAGACCGGGACTAGCGGGAGCCCCCTACGAGCAGTACTTC.

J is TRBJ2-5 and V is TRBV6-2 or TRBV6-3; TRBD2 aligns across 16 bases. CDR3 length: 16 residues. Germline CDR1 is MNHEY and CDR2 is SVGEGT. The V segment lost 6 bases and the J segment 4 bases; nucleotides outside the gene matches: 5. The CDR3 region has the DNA TGTGCCAGCAGCCAGGGACTAGCGGGGGGGCGAGAGACCCAGTACTTC. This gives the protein CASSQGLAGGRETQYF.

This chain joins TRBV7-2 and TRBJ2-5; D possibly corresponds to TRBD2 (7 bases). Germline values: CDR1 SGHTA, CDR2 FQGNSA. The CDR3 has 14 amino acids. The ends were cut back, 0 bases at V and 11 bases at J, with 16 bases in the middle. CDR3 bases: TGTGCCAGCAGCTTAGCGGGGGGGCAAAAGCCTCAGTACTTC. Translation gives CASSLAGGQKPQYF.

The CDR3: CATSLEVTEAFF. Written as DNA, the CDR3 is TGTGCCACCAGTTTGGAGGTTACTGAAGCTTTCTTT. This chain links TRBV24-1 with TRBJ1-1; unclear D gene. V dropped 6 bases and J dropped 5 bases, with 9 bases sitting between them. This CDR3 contains 12 residues. Germline V gives CDR1 KGHDR, CDR2 SFDVKD.

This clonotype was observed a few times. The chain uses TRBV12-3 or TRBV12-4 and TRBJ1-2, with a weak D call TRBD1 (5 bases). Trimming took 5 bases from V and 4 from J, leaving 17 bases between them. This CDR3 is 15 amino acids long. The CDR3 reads CASSPAGTGAYGYTF. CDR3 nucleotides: TGTGCCAGCAGTCCCGCAGGCACCGGGGCCTATGGCTACACCTTC.